These 27 T cell receptor beta chains came from one sample sequenced in a study of STAT5B mutations in CD4+ large granular lymphocyte leukemia. Using immunoSEQ multiplex PCR, the repertoire was profiled, and TCRdb retains in-frame clones only, with some absent. The profile shows about 4,600 clones, around 80% of them singletons. Material: PBMCs. The receptors originated from a man in his 70s with CD4+ T-cell large granular lymphocyte leukemia.

This clone was recorded a few times. This chain connects TRBV19 to TRBJ1-5, with D unresolved. Trimming removed 4 bases from V and 1 base from J, with 11 bases in between. Germline lookup yields CDR1 LNHDA and CDR2 SQIVND (reference sequence). There are 15 residues in the CDR3. Here the CDR3 reads CASSREEGSNQPQHF. The CDR3 DNA follows: TGTGCCAGTAGTAGGGAGGAAGGGAGCAATCAGCCCCAGCATTTT.

The chain links TRBV5-4 to TRBJ1-1; no firm D call. With 1 base removed from V and 2 bases from J, the gap between germline ends came to 9 bases. The CDR3 is made up of 14 amino acids. Germline V gene sequence: CDR1 SGHNT, CDR2 YYREEE (reference sequence). The CDR3 bases are TGTGCCAGCAGCTTGCCGCGGGCAAACACTGAAGCTTTCTTT. As protein: CASSLPRANTEAFF.

The chain employs TRBV5-5 and TRBJ2-5; the D gene could be TRBD1 or TRBD2 (5 bases each). Trimming removed 3 bases from V and 5 bases from J, with 11 bases in between. The CDR3 sequence is 13 residues long. CDR1 and CDR2 from the germline V gene are SGHKS and YYEKEE (reference sequence). Written as DNA, the CDR3 is TGTGCCAGCAGCTGGGGGTCCGAGGAGACCCAGTACTTC. Translating it yields CASSWGSEETQYF.

The rearrangement joins TRBV5-1 to TRBJ2-5; tentative D call: TRBD1 (5 bases). CDR1 SGHRS and CDR2 YFSETQ come from the germline V gene. The CDR3 runs to 16 residues. With 2 bases removed from V and 1 base from J, the gap between germline ends came to 15 bases. The CDR3 nucleotides are TGCGCCAGCAGCTTTTTTGGCACCAGGGCCCAAGAGACCCAGTACTTC. Translation gives CASSFFGTRAQETQYF.

The chain joins TRBV19 to TRBJ1-1; 7 bases map to TRBD1. The junction had 8 bases not matched to a gene; V was cut back by 6 bases and J by 4 bases. This CDR3 contains 14 residues. Germline CDR1 is LNHDA and CDR2 is SQIVND (reference sequence). CDR3 residues: CASSTGALGTEAFF. DNA for the CDR3: TGTGCCAGTAGCACAGGGGCCCTGGGCACTGAAGCTTTCTTT.

The chain joins TRBV5-1 to TRBJ1-4; D possibly corresponds to TRBD1 (6 bases). The CDR3 loop spans 14 amino acids. The V gene lost 2 bases and the J gene lost 6 bases, with 11 bases spanning the gap. CDR1 is SGHRS and CDR2 is YFSETQ in the germline V gene. In DNA form, the CDR3 reads TGCGCCAGCAGCTTCAGGGGTCGGGATGAAAAACTGTTTTTT. Residues: CASSFRGRDEKLFF.

This chain links TRBV6-6 with TRBJ1-4; no clear D gene. Trimming left V 3 bases short and J 8 bases short, with 10 bases between. The CDR3 has 13 residues. Germline CDR1 is MNHNY and CDR2 is SVGAGI (reference sequence). CDR3 amino acids: CASSYNAIEKLFF. Written as DNA, the CDR3 is TGTGCCAGCAGTTATAACGCGATCGAAAAACTGTTTTTT.

The chain has TRBV6-5 and TRBJ2-1; 11 bases align to TRBD2. From germline, CDR1 is MNHEY and CDR2 SVGAGI. CDR3 size: 15 residues. V lost 1 base to trimming and J lost 8 bases; unmatched junction nucleotides: 4. The CDR3: CASSYYTSGSYEQFF. The CDR3 region has the DNA TGTGCCAGCAGTTACTATACTAGCGGGAGCTATGAGCAGTTCTTC.

Here the CDR3 reads CASSLSSGAWGAAEAFF. As DNA, the CDR3 is TGTGCCAGCAGTTTATCTTCAGGGGCGTGGGGAGCGGCTGAAGCTTTCTTT. The chain employs TRBV27 and TRBJ1-1, with TRBD1 as a possible D gene (6 bases). Germline assignment: CDR1 MNHEY and CDR2 SMNVEV (reference sequence). This CDR3 region has 17 residues. The V and J ends lost 0 bases and 6 bases respectively, with 20 bases between them.

V usage is TRBV5-1 and J usage is TRBJ2-3, with 11 bases lining up with TRBD2. The CDR3 loop spans 15 amino acids. Trimming at V came to 0 bases and at J to 7 bases, leaving 4 bases not matched to a gene. Germline loops: CDR1 SGHRS, CDR2 YFSETQ. CDR3 sequence reads: CASSLGLAGQYTQYF. The DNA of the CDR3 is TGCGCCAGCAGCTTGGGACTAGCGGGACAGTATACGCAGTATTTT.

V gene TRBV5-1 combines with J gene TRBJ1-2; no reliable D call. The CDR3 totals 12 residues. Germline assignment: CDR1 SGHRS and CDR2 YFSETQ. Trimming took 0 bases from V and 11 from J, leaving 11 bases between them. CDR3: CASSLAGLDYTF. CDR3 nucleotide sequence: TGCGCCAGCAGCTTGGCCGGCCTGGATTACACCTTC.

The chain combines TRBV5-1 with TRBJ2-5; 9 bases align to TRBD1. This CDR3 contains 16 residues. J lost 5 bases, V lost 0 bases, and 8 bases had no gene match. The germline CDR1 and CDR2 sequences are SGHRS and YFSETQ. The CDR3 sequence: CASSLVRTGAGETQYF. The CDR3 DNA sequence: TGCGCCAGCAGCTTGGTGAGGACAGGGGCGGGGGAGACCCAGTACTTC.

The chain couples TRBV7-6 to TRBJ2-5, with 10 bases fitting TRBD1. The V gene's germline CDR1 is SGHVS and CDR2 FNYEAQ. CDR3 size: 16 residues. V was clipped by 5 bases and J by 5 bases; unmatched bases: 11. The CDR3 region is CASSRSTGGGGETQYF. The CDR3 region has the DNA TGTGCCAGCAGCCGCTCGACAGGGGGCGGAGGGGAGACCCAGTACTTC. The full variable domain, completed using reference TRBV7-6 and TRBJ2-5, is GAGVSQSPRYKVTKRGQDVALRCDPISGHVSLYWYRQALGQGPEFLTYFNYEAQQDKSGLPNDRFSAERPEGSISTLTIQRTEQRDSAMYRCASSRSTGGGGETQYFGPGTRLLVL.

The V and J genes are TRBV7-9 and TRBJ1-4; D may be TRBD1 (5 bases). Germline loops: CDR1 SEHNR, CDR2 FQNEAQ (reference sequence). The CDR3 is 14 residues long. V lost 5 bases and J 7 bases, leaving 14 bases between the germline ends. CDR3 amino acids: CASSNPAGPEKLFF. The CDR3, as DNA: TGTGCCAGCAGCAATCCGGCGGGGCCTGAAAAACTGTTTTTT. Supplemented by reference TRBV7-9 and TRBJ1-4, the full variable domain reads DTGVSQNPRHKITKRGQNVTFRCDPISEHNRLYWYRQTLGQGPEFLTYFQNEAQLEKSRLLSDRFSAERPKGSFSTLEIQRTEQGDSAMYLCASSNPAGPEKLFFGSGTQLSVL.

The chain uses TRBV6-5 and TRBJ1-4, with no clear D. This CDR3 comprises 14 residues. Trimming cost V 6 bases and J 2 bases, with 10 bases left between them. Germline CDR1 reads MNHEY; CDR2 reads SVGAGI. CDR3 amino acids: CASSGSGTNEKLFF. The CDR3 DNA reads as TGTGCCAGCAGCGGATCCGGGACTAATGAAAAACTGTTTTTT.

In its sample, this clone was seen a few times. The chain links TRBV2 to TRBJ1-5, with 9 bases matching TRBD1. CDR3 length: 15 amino acids. J lost 2 bases, V lost 8 bases, and 7 bases had no gene match. Germline-derived CDR1 and CDR2 are SNHLY and FYNNEI. DNA for the CDR3: TGTGCCAGCGAAGAGGACAGGGGAGGCAATCAGCCCCAGCATTTT. Its protein is CASEEDRGGNQPQHF.

The V and J genes are TRBV5-1 and TRBJ2-1; D uncertain. Germline assignment: CDR1 SGHRS and CDR2 YFSETQ. V shed 4 bases and J shed 4 bases, with 12 bases lying between them. The CDR3 consists of 14 residues. The CDR3 coding sequence is TGCGCCAGCAGCCCCCCAGGCACATACAATGAGCAGTTCTTC. It yields the protein CASSPPGTYNEQFF.

This clone was detected only a few times. The rearrangement links TRBV18 to TRBJ1-1; 7 bases align to TRBD1. CDR1 is KGHSH, CDR2 LQKENI, per germline. CDR3 size: 14 residues. Germline trimming cut 5 bases from V and 3 bases from J; bases unmatched to any gene: 6. In DNA form, the CDR3 reads TGTGCCAGCTCATCCGGACAGGTCGACACTGAAGCTTTCTTT. This translates into CASSSGQVDTEAFF.

As regards this clone: An end of the junction differs from the germline gene, which may be a read error. V is TRBV7-6 and J is TRBJ2-2, with 9 bases lining up with TRBD2. CDR1 and CDR2 from the germline V gene are SGHVS and FNYEAQ. The CDR3 consists of 15 residues. CDR3 DNA sequence: TGTGCCAGCAGCGTAGCGGGAGTGGCCACCGGGGAGCTGTTTTTT. Encoded protein: CASSVAGVATGELFF.

The J gene is TRBJ2-5, the V gene TRBV19; 7 nucleotides line up with TRBD1. Losses at the gene ends were 5 bases for V and 2 bases for J; bases not matched to a gene: 8. This CDR3 spans 15 amino acids. The V gene's germline CDR1 is LNHDA and CDR2 SQIVND (reference sequence). CDR3 in DNA: TGTGCCAGTAGTCAAAGCGACAGGGTACAAGAGACCCAGTACTTC. It translates to CASSQSDRVQETQYF.

This clone was seen only once. J is TRBJ2-2 and V is TRBV9; D ambiguous. Trimming pared 6 bases from V and 0 bases from J, leaving 9 bases between. Germline assignment: CDR1 SGDLS and CDR2 YYNGEE. This CDR3 is 14 amino acids long. This CDR3 reads CASTTTANTGELFF. In nucleotides, the CDR3 is TGTGCCAGCACAACGACGGCGAACACCGGGGAGCTGTTTTTT. Drawing the rest from reference TRBV9 and TRBJ2-2, the complete variable domain is DSGVTQTPKHLITATGQRVTLRCSPRSGDLSVYWYQQSLDQGLQFLIQYYNGEERAKGNILERFSAQQFPDLHSELNLSSLELGDSALYFCASTTTANTGELFFGEGSRLTVL.

The chain combines TRBV5-1 with TRBJ2-2; TRBD2 aligns across 10 bases. Germline CDR1 is SGHRS and CDR2 is YFSETQ. The ends lost 0 bases at V and 5 bases at J; junction bases unmatched: 4. The CDR3 totals 16 residues. The CDR3, as DNA: TGCGCCAGCAGCTTGGCCCCTAGCGGGAGTACCGGGGAGCTGTTTTTT. This codes for CASSLAPSGSTGELFF. The full variable domain, its missing parts supplied by reference TRBV5-1 and TRBJ2-2, is KAGVTQTPRYLIKTRGQQVTLSCSPISGHRSVSWYQQTPGQGLQFLFEYFSETQRNKGNFPGRFSGRQFSNSRSEMNVSTLELGDSALYLCASSLAPSGSTGELFFGEGSRLTVL.

The chain has TRBV5-8 and TRBJ2-7; TRBD2 agrees at 7 bases. The V gene end was trimmed by 0 bases and the J gene end by 1 base; junction bases not matched to a gene: 7. The CDR3 covers 16 residues. The V gene's germline CDR1 is SGHTS and CDR2 YDEGEE. CDR3 coding DNA: TGTGCCAGCAGCTTGGGGGGTCTAGCGGCGTCCTACGAGCAGTACGTC. Its translation is CASSLGGLAASYEQYV.

The chain carries TRBV5-8 and TRBJ2-1, with 13 nucleotides matching TRBD2. Trimming removed 4 bases from V and 8 bases from J; junction bases left unmatched: 6. This CDR3 comprises 15 residues. The germline CDR1 and CDR2 sequences are SGHTS and YDEGEE. For the CDR3, the DNA is TGTGCCAGCAGCCGATTACTAGCGGGAGGGGATGAGCAGTTCTTC. Translation: CASSRLLAGGDEQFF. Based on the CDR3 plus reference TRBV5-8 and TRBJ2-1, the full variable domain is EAGVTQSPTHLIKTRGQQATLRCSPISGHTSVYWYQQALGLGLQFLLWYDEGEERNRGNFPPRFSGRQFPNYSSELNVNALELEDSALYLCASSRLLAGGDEQFFGPGTRLTVL.

In this sample, this clone turned up a few times. The chain links TRBV10-3 to TRBJ1-1; unclear D gene. Trimming shortened V by 10 bases and J by 2 bases, and 8 bases separated the two germline ends. This CDR3 comprises 11 residues. In germline, CDR1 is ENHRY, CDR2 SYGVKD. The CDR3 sequence: CATLANTEAFF. Written as DNA, the CDR3 is TGTGCCACCCTGGCCAACACTGAAGCTTTCTTT.

The chain's CDR3 is CASSFGGSHPYEQYV. DNA for the CDR3: TGTGCCAGCAGCTTTGGAGGGTCCCACCCCTACGAGCAGTACGTC. The chain couples TRBV11-3 to TRBJ2-7, with D perhaps matching TRBD2 (6 bases). V was cut by 3 bases and J by 2 bases, with 14 bases left in between. This CDR3 region has 15 residues. Germline CDR1 and CDR2: SGHNT and YENEEA.

The V and J genes are TRBV28 and TRBJ2-5; the D call may be TRBD1 or TRBD2 (5 bases each). The V end was cut by 10 bases, the J end by 1 base, with 13 bases between. From germline, CDR1 is MDHEN and CDR2 SYDVKM. There are 13 residues in the CDR3. CDR3 bases: TGTGCCACCTCCCTGGGGGTCCAAGAGACCCAGTACTTC. It encodes CATSLGVQETQYF.